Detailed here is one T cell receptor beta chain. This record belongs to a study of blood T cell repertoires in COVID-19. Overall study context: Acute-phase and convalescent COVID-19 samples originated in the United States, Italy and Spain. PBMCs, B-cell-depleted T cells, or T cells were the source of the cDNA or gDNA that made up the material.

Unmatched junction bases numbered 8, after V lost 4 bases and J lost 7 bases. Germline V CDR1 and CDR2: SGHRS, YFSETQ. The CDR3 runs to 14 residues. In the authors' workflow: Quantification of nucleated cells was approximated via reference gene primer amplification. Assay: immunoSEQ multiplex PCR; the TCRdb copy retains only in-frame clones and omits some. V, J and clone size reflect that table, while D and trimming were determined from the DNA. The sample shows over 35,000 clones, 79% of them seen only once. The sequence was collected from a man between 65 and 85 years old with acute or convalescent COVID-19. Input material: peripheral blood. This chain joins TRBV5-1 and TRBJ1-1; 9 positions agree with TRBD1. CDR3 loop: CASSVPGTGREAFF. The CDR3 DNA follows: TGCGCCAGCAGCGTCCCCGGGACAGGGCGTGAAGCTTTCTTT.